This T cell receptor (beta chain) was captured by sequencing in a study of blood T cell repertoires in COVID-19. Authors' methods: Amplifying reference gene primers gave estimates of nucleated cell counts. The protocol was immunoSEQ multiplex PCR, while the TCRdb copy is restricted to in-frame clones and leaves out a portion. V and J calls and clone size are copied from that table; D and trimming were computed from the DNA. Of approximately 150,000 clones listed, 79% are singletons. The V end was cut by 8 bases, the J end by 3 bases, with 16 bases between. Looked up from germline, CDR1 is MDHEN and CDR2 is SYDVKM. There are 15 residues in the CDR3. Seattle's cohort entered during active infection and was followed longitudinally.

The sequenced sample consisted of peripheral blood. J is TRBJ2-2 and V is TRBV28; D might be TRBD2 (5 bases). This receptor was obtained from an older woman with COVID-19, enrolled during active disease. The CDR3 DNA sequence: TGTGCCAGCCATGAGGGTACCACGGACACCGGGGAGCTGTTTTTT. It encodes CASHEGTTDTGELFF.